This TCR beta chain came from a study of type 1 regulatory T cells. About the research overall: T-allo10 is a Tr1-enriched, alloantigen-specific CD4 T cell product made in vitro.

Graft donor-derived T-allo10 cells were described as host-alloantigen-specific, anergic, and alloantigen-specifically suppressive. CDR1 is SGHRS and CDR2 is YFSETQ in the germline V gene. CDR3 length: 15 residues. Worth noting for this clonotype: The antigen is undetermined.

MiXCR was run by TCRdb on the reads, yielding one entry per CDR3 protein. The sample contains about 68,000 distinct CDR3 sequences, about 62% of which appear only once. V is TRBV5-1 and J is TRBJ2-7; 8 nucleotides align to TRBD1. The J call could be wrong; TRBJ2-1 is a better fit for the DNA end. The sequencing input was cultured T cells, either the whole culture or a sorted T cell fraction (not recorded which). As for subset: Tr1-enriched cell product generated in vitro against host alloantigens. The TCR comes from a human donor in good health. Here the CDR3 reads CASSGRSDRVVEQFF. CDR3 DNA: TGCGCCAGCAGCGGACGATCGGACAGGGTCGTCGAGCAGTTCTTC.